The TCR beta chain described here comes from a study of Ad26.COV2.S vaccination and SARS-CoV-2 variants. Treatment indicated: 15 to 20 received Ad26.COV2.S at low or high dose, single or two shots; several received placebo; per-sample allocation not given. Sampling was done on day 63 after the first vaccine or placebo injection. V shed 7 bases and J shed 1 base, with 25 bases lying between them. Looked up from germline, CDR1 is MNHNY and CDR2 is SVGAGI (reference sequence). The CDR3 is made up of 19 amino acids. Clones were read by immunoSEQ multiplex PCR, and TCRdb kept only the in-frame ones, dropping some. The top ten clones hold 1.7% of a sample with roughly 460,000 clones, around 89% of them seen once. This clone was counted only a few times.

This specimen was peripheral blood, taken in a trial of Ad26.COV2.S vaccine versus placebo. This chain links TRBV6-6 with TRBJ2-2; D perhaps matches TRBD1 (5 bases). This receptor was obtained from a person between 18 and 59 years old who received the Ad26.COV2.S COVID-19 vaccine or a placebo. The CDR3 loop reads CASTYRPLSVTKNTGELFF. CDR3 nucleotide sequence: TGTGCCAGCACCTACAGGCCCTTGTCCGTGACAAAGAACACCGGGGAGCTGTTTTTT.